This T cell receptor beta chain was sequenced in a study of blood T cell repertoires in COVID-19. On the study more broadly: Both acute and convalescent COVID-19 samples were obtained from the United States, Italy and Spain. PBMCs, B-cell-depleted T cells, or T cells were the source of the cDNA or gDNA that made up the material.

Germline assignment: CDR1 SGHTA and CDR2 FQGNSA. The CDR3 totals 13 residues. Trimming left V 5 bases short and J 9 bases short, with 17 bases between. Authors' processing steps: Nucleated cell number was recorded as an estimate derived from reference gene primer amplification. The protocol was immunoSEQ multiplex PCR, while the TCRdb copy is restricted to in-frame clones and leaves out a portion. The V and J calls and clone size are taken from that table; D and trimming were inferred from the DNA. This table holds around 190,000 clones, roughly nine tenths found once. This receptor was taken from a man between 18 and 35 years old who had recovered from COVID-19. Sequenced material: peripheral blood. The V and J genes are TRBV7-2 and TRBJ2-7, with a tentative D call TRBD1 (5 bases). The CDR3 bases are TGTGCCAGCAGCGCCGCCCAGGGTGCCGGGCAGTACTTC. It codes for CASSAAQGAGQYF.